The rows below give T cell receptor beta chains drawn from one sample of a study of spatial heterogeneity in lung cancer. TCRdb recomputed calls from the 5' RACE reads with MiXCR, one row per CDR3 protein. Of 30,000 to 45,000 distinct CDR3 sequences in the sample, approximately 6.8% are singletons; the top ten hold approximately 28%. Sequences were derived from PBMCs, sampled at surgery. The receptors were sampled from a female donor with early-stage non-small cell lung cancer. Both conserved end residues are part of each CDR3. Clone size appears in some rows only: once, few, many, or a class for an expanded clone.

V gene: TRBV29-1
clone size: many
CDR3 protein: CSVGALDGYTF

V gene: TRBV6-6
clone size: .
CDR3 protein: CASSPPDQGARVQPQHF

V gene: TRBV30
clone size: few
CDR3 protein: CAWNKGPGELFF

V gene: TRBV4-3
clone size: .
CDR3 protein: CASSQDGQGDQPQHF

V gene: TRBV5-1
clone size: .
CDR3 protein: CASSGGQRQETQYF

V gene: TRBV27
clone size: many
CDR3 protein: CASSLRGYSNQPQHF

V gene: TRBV20-1
clone size: .
CDR3 protein: CSARDTRTYEQYF

V gene: TRBV4-3
clone size: many
CDR3 protein: CASSQDIGRARGIEQFF

V gene: TRBV20-1
clone size: .
CDR3 protein: CSAQGHRSSYNEQFF

V gene: TRBV13
clone size: few
CDR3 protein: CASSRIGEKLFF

V gene: TRBV4-1
clone size: .
CDR3 protein: CASSQVGENTEAFF

V gene: TRBV2
clone size: many
CDR3 protein: CASSSGTGGPETQYF

V gene: TRBV12-3/TRBV12-4
clone size: many
CDR3 protein: CASSHRDSGSYGYTF

V gene: TRBV6-2/TRBV6-3
clone size: many
CDR3 protein: CASSYSSGSTYEQYF

V gene: TRBV6-2/TRBV6-3
clone size: many
CDR3 protein: CASSYSGRGGPHTQYF

V gene: TRBV7-3
clone size: many
CDR3 protein: CASSLAGTGVHEQYF

V gene: TRBV20-1
clone size: many
CDR3 protein: CSARDGARGGNQPQHF

V gene: TRBV6-5
clone size: many
CDR3 protein: CASSARGGSGANVLTF

V gene: TRBV24-1
clone size: many
CDR3 protein: CATSDAGETQYF

V gene: TRBV20-1
clone size: many
CDR3 protein: CSVGQGRQPQHF

V gene: TRBV7-2
clone size: many
CDR3 protein: CASSLVSRTYEQYF

V gene: TRBV7-6
clone size: medium-sized
CDR3 protein: CASSLDGNYGYTF

V gene: TRBV2
clone size: many
CDR3 protein: CASSVWQNYEQYF

V gene: TRBV18
clone size: .
CDR3 protein: CASSPLPLAGAHGQFF

V gene: TRBV25-1
clone size: few
CDR3 protein: CASSTYRGNDYGYTF

V gene: TRBV5-4
clone size: few
CDR3 protein: CASSTGTGSHTF

V gene: TRBV4-1
clone size: many
CDR3 protein: CASSPGKGWNNEQFF

V gene: TRBV7-2
clone size: many
CDR3 protein: CASSFASGDFNEQFF

V gene: TRBV5-1
clone size: many
CDR3 protein: CASFPGSSYNEQFF